What follows are 18 T cell receptor beta chains derived from one specimen sequenced in a study of metastatic and nonmetastatic thyroid tumors. No treatment had been given to any patient before thyroid surgery. TCRdb ran MiXCR on the PCR reads. Here the sample spans more than 35,000 clones, roughly 15% being singletons. Sequencing used blood. These receptors came from a male donor with papillary thyroid cancer or a benign thyroid nodule (not recorded which). Some clones in this sample may be carry-over from other donors' samples.

This clone was counted between two and nine times. The chain couples TRBV19 to TRBJ1-3; TRBD1 might be the D (6 bases). Germline CDR1 is LNHDA and CDR2 is SQIVND (reference sequence). The CDR3 loop spans 14 amino acids. The V and J ends lost 6 bases and 4 bases respectively, with 13 bases between them. The CDR3, as DNA: TGTGCCAGTAGCAGCAGGGGTGCCGGAAACACCATATATTTT. Translating it yields CASSSRGAGNTIYF.

This clone was recorded at least ten times. Sequence at one end of the junction differs from germline and may be a read error. CDR3 DNA sequence: TGTGCCAGCAGCGCGGACGGGTTAACACCCTTCCACTTT. This translates into CASSADGLTPFHF. V gene TRBV12-3 or TRBV12-4 combines with J gene TRBJ1-6; D is unclear. The CDR3 has 13 residues.

CDR3 DNA sequence: TGCGCCAGCAGCCCCTCAAACCCAGGGGGTGAAAAACTGTTTTTT. Translating gives CASSPSNPGGEKLFF. The chain is built from TRBV4-1 and TRBJ1-4, with TRBD1 matching over 7 bases. The J segment lost 7 bases and the V segment lost 4 bases, leaving 9 bases of the junction unmatched. Germline values: CDR1 MGHRA, CDR2 YSYEKL. The CDR3 runs 15 residues.

This clone was found many times. This chain uses TRBV11-1 with TRBJ2-7, with 7 bases that match TRBD1. This CDR3 has 16 residues. Germline V gene lookup returns CDR1 SGHAT and CDR2 FQDESV (reference sequence). V was pared by 5 bases and J by 0 bases, with 10 bases of the junction left unmatched. For the CDR3, the DNA is TGTGCCAGCAGCCCAACCCTGGGACAGAGCTCCTACGAGCAGTACTTC. It yields the protein CASSPTLGQSSYEQYF.

This clone was found many times. This sequence joins TRBV7-9 and TRBJ2-6; D is tentatively TRBD1 or TRBD2 (5 bases each). The V end was cut by 4 bases, the J end by 3 bases, with 13 bases between. Germline values: CDR1 SEHNR, CDR2 FQNEAQ (reference sequence). The CDR3 loop spans 16 amino acids. CDR3 sequence: CASSSSRDGGANVLTF. CDR3 DNA sequence: TGTGCCAGCAGCTCCAGCCGGGACGGTGGGGCCAACGTCCTGACTTTC.

This clone was seen many times. The rearrangement uses TRBV19 and TRBJ1-5; TRBD1 aligns across 12 bases. After removal of 6 bases from V and 2 bases from J, the junction contained 8 bases not matched to a gene. This CDR3 spans 17 amino acids. CDR1 is LNHDA and CDR2 is SQIVND in the germline V gene (reference sequence). The CDR3 DNA follows: TGTGCCAGTAGGCCGGGACAGGGGGCAAGTGGCAATCAGCCCCAGCATTTT. Translation gives CASRPGQGASGNQPQHF.

This chain uses TRBV5-6 with TRBJ2-3; 9 bases are shared with TRBD2. The V gene's germline CDR1 is SGHDT and CDR2 YYEEEE. Unmatched junction bases numbered 9, after V lost 0 bases and J lost 4 bases. The CDR3 has 17 amino acids. The CDR3 nucleotides are TGTGCCAGCAGCTTGGGGCGTGGCGGGAGGGCCGCAGATACGCAGTATTTT. Amino acid sequence: CASSLGRGGRAADTQYF.

This clone was recorded at least ten times. A read error is possible here, since a much larger clone lies one base away. Other DNA sequences of this sample code for an identical CDR3. The chain is built from TRBV7-9 and TRBJ1-3; D is unresolved. Germline V gene lookup returns CDR1 SEHNR and CDR2 FQNEAQ (reference sequence). The CDR3 runs to 12 residues. CDR3 sequence (DNA): TGTGCCCCGACCAACTCTGGAAACACCGTATATTTT. The encoded protein is CAPTNSGNTVYF.

At least ten counts were recorded for this clone. The V gene is TRBV2, the J gene TRBJ2-3; 12 positions agree with TRBD2. The CDR3 length is 16 residues. Germline-derived CDR1 and CDR2 are SNHLY and FYNNEI. Unmatched junction bases numbered 8, after V lost 5 bases and J lost 5 bases. This chain's CDR3 is CASSFLAGGPEDTQYF. In nucleotides, the CDR3 is TGTGCCAGCAGTTTCCTAGCGGGAGGGCCAGAAGATACGCAGTATTTT.

J is TRBJ1-1 and V is TRBV30; the match to TRBD1 covers 7 bases. Trimming at V came to 5 bases and at J to 4 bases, leaving 7 bases not matched to a gene. The CDR3 consists of 13 residues. From germline, CDR1 is GTSNPN and CDR2 SVGIG (reference sequence). Written as DNA, the CDR3 is TGTGCCTGGGGAACAGGGGTGGGCACTGAAGCTTTCTTT. The encoded protein is CAWGTGVGTEAFF.

With regard to this clone: A much larger clone sits a single nucleotide away, making a read error possible. This chain links TRBV4-2 with TRBJ2-3; D is unresolved. CDR1 is LGHNA, CDR2 YNFKEQ, per germline. The CDR3 loop spans 13 amino acids. Trimming removed 3 bases from V and 4 bases from J, with 8 bases in between. CDR3 sequence reads: CASSHRHPDTQYF. The CDR3 nucleotides read TGTGCCAGCAGCCACAGACACCCAGATACGCAGTATTTT.

This clone was seen repeatedly, ten times or more. This chain connects TRBV3-1 to TRBJ2-7, with 11 bases that match TRBD1. Germline V gives CDR1 LGHDT, CDR2 YNNKEL (reference sequence). The CDR3 covers 17 residues. J gave up 6 bases and V 2 bases, and 12 bases lay outside the gene matches. DNA for the CDR3: TGTGCCAGCAGCCAATGGACAGGGGGCCTGGGGAATGGCGAGCAGTACTTC. Amino acids: CASSQWTGGLGNGEQYF.

The genes are TRBV20-1 and TRBJ2-7; perhaps TRBD1 as D (5 bases). CDR1 and CDR2 from the germline V gene are DFQATT and SNEGSKA (reference sequence). The CDR3 extends over 14 amino acids. With 4 bases removed from V and 3 bases from J, the gap between germline ends came to 16 bases. The CDR3 loop is CSATSGSEGYEQYF. The CDR3 bases are TGCAGTGCTACGTCAGGGTCGGAAGGCTACGAGCAGTACTTC.

The table lists this clone with many counts. The chain joins TRBV12-3 or TRBV12-4 to TRBJ2-1; no firm D call. V lost 6 bases to trimming and J lost 5 bases, with 11 bases between them. This CDR3 has 13 amino acids. CDR3 bases: TGTGCCAGCAGCCCCGGACGTCACAATGAGCAGTTCTTC. Amino acid sequence: CASSPGRHNEQFF.

This clone was seen only a few times. The V and J genes are TRBV11-2 and TRBJ2-3, with 7 bases fitting TRBD2. The CDR3 loop spans 16 amino acids. The germline V gene encodes CDR1 SGHAT and CDR2 FQNNGV. Trimming took 4 bases from V and 4 from J; bases not matched to a gene: 11. Here the CDR3 DNA reads TGTGCCAGCAGCTCCAGAAGCGGGATGGTCGCAGATACGCAGTATTTT. This codes for CASSSRSGMVADTQYF.

There are many counts of this clone. The V and J genes are TRBV6-1 and TRBJ2-3, with unresolved D. Between the trimmed V and J ends, which lost 5 bases and 2 bases, there was a span of 14 bases. CDR1 MNHNS and CDR2 SASEGT come from the germline V gene. The CDR3 extends over 15 amino acids. The CDR3 is CASSNSYTHTDTQYF. CDR3 sequence (DNA): TGTGCCAGCAGTAACAGTTACACCCACACAGATACGCAGTATTTT.

In its sample, this clone was seen many times. The chain joins TRBV6-2 or TRBV6-3 to TRBJ2-1; D gene uncertain. The CDR3 is 14 amino acids. The germline V gene encodes CDR1 MNHEY and CDR2 SVGEGT. Trimming shortened V by 6 bases and J by 6 bases, and 15 bases separated the two germline ends. CDR3 DNA sequence: TGTGCCAGCAGCCACTCGGAGCCAGCCAATGAGCAGTTCTTC. It encodes CASSHSEPANEQFF.

This clone was seen more than once but under ten times. V is TRBV6-1 and J is TRBJ1-1; D unresolved. The V gene's germline CDR1 is MNHNS and CDR2 SASEGT. The CDR3 loop spans 12 amino acids. V was clipped by 3 bases and J by 6 bases, with 8 bases between them. CDR3: CASSDRGSEAFF. The CDR3 DNA follows: TGTGCCAGCAGTGATCGGGGATCTGAAGCTTTCTTT.